This entry lists 28 T cell receptor beta chains sequenced from one sample in a study of regulatory T cells in long-lasting Graves disease. Combining iRepertoire HTBI primers with Arm-PCR of CDR3 regions, the authors built TCR beta libraries. TCRdb re-analysed the multiplex PCR reads in MiXCR, keeping a single row per CDR3 protein. The sample shows approximately 350,000 distinct CDR3 sequences, under 20% of them seen only once. Time point noted: newly diagnosed GD, antithyroid drugs for less than 3 months. RNA isolated from PBMCs was used to make the TCR library. This same sample was also taken into another study, of T cells in Graves' hyperthyroidism and ophthalmopathy.

The sequenced sample was peripheral blood mononuclear cells (PBMCs), obtained at new diagnosis, from a patient treated with antithyroid drugs. The receptors come from a woman aged 18-29 years with Graves disease.

The V and J genes are TRBV9 and TRBJ2-1; 8 bases are shared with TRBD1. The length of the CDR3 is 16 residues. The V gene's germline CDR1 is SGDLS and CDR2 YYNGEE. Trimming at V came to 4 bases and at J to 5 bases, leaving 11 bases not matched to a gene. Here the CDR3 reads CASSSPGGAVNNEQFF. CDR3 sequence (DNA): TGTGCCAGCAGCAGCCCAGGGGGCGCGGTCAACAATGAGCAGTTCTTC.

This clonotype was seen more than once but under ten times. The chain carries TRBV6-9 and TRBJ2-7; D not certain. The CDR3 is 13 residues long. Germline-derived CDR1 and CDR2 are MNHGY and SVAAGI. Trimming stripped 3 bases from V and 4 bases from J, with 10 bases between. The CDR3 reads CASSYSSLYEQYF. Here the CDR3 DNA reads TGTGCCAGCAGTTACTCCTCCCTGTACGAGCAGTACTTC.

The gene calls are TRBV5-6 and TRBJ2-4, with 8 bases aligning to TRBD2. Germline CDR1 SGHDT, CDR2 YYEEEE. After removal of 4 bases from V and 7 bases from J, the junction contained 13 bases not matched to a gene. The CDR3 totals 16 residues. DNA of the CDR3: TGTGCCAGCAGCCCTGGGACACCCCGGGGGGGGAACATTCAGTACTTC. Protein sequence: CASSPGTPRGGNIQYF.

At least ten counts were recorded for this clonotype. This chain uses TRBV29-1 with TRBJ2-3, with a tentative D call TRBD1 (5 bases). This CDR3 comprises 13 residues. With 2 bases removed from V and 0 bases from J, the gap between germline ends came to 6 bases. CDR1 SQVTM and CDR2 ANQGSEA come from the germline V gene. The CDR3: CSVEQGSTDTQYF. Written as DNA, the CDR3 is TGCAGCGTTGAACAGGGAAGCACAGATACGCAGTATTTT.

V usage is TRBV16 and J usage is TRBJ1-5, with D unresolved. The CDR3 spans 16 residues. V lost 0 bases and J 1 base, leaving 10 bases between the germline ends. Per germline, CDR1 KGHSY and CDR2 FQNENV. CDR3 coding DNA: TGTGCCAGCAGCCAATCGCGCCCCGAGAGCAATCAGCCCCAGCATTTT. This translates into CASSQSRPESNQPQHF.

This clonotype was seen only a few times. V and J are TRBV4-1 and TRBJ2-7; 7 bases align to TRBD1. The CDR3 has 14 residues. After removal of 2 bases from V and 1 base from J, the junction contained 2 bases not matched to a gene. Germline V gene sequence: CDR1 MGHRA, CDR2 YSYEKL. The CDR3 coding sequence is TGCGCCAGCAGCCAACCGGGACAGTCCTACGAGCAGTACTTC. Residues: CASSQPGQSYEQYF.

In this sample, this clonotype turned up many times. V usage is TRBV12-3 or TRBV12-4 and J usage is TRBJ2-1; D is perhaps TRBD2 (6 bases). CDR3 size: 18 residues. V was shortened by 6 bases and J by 0 bases, with 21 bases between the two germline ends. The CDR3 DNA reads TGTGCCAGCAGGTCGGGACTTACCCTTTTGAGCTCCTACAATGAGCAGTTCTTC. It yields the protein CASRSGLTLLSSYNEQFF.

This clonotype has at least ten counts. The chain is built from TRBV5-1 and TRBJ2-2; no definite D call. This CDR3 has 13 amino acids. Trimming removed 4 bases at V and 6 bases at J, with 10 bases between. Germline CDR1 reads SGHRS; CDR2 reads YFSETQ. This CDR3 reads CASSVSVSGELFF. In DNA form, the CDR3 reads TGCGCCAGCAGCGTTAGTGTCTCCGGGGAGCTGTTTTTT.

For this clonotype: This clone may be a read error of a much larger clone one base away. The rearrangement links TRBV20-1 to TRBJ2-5; TRBD2 is a possible D gene (5 bases). V was pared by 0 bases and J by 1 base, with 12 bases between. This CDR3 has 15 residues. Germline V gene data show CDR1 as DFQATT and CDR2 as SNEGSKA (reference sequence). The CDR3 spells CSARDSSSPQETQYF. The CDR3 DNA reads TGCAGTGCTAGAGACTCCTCTAGCCCCCAAGAGACCCAGTACTTC.

The sample holds many counts of this clonotype. The J gene is TRBJ2-2, the V gene TRBV28; TRBD2 might be the D (5 bases). The germline V gene has CDR1 MDHEN and CDR2 SYDVKM. Trimming shortened V by 5 bases and J by 3 bases, and 16 bases separated the two germline ends. The CDR3 runs to 16 residues. For the CDR3, the DNA is TGTGCCAGCAGTACCCCGGACGGAGGCTACACCGGGGAGCTGTTTTTT. Translated, it gives CASSTPDGGYTGELFF.

This clonotype has a count of ten or more. The rearrangement links TRBV28 to TRBJ2-7, with 10 bases lining up with TRBD2. The CDR3 sequence is 14 residues long. V lost 6 bases to trimming and J lost 4 bases; unmatched junction nucleotides: 6. In germline, CDR1 is MDHEN, CDR2 SYDVKM. This CDR3 reads CASSLSGGAYEQYF. The CDR3 DNA is TGTGCCAGCAGCCTAAGCGGGGGGGCTTACGAGCAGTACTTC.

The chain recombines TRBV15 with TRBJ2-7; TRBD1 is a possible D gene (5 bases). The CDR3 has 14 amino acids. From germline, CDR1 is LNHNV and CDR2 YYDKDF (reference sequence). V was shortened by 5 bases and J by 2 bases, with 13 bases between the two germline ends. The CDR3 here is CATSDPRVTYEQYF. The DNA for the CDR3 is TGTGCCACCAGCGATCCCAGGGTAACCTACGAGCAGTACTTC.

In its sample, this clonotype was seen many times. V gene TRBV5-8 combines with J gene TRBJ2-7; 9 bases are a match to TRBD1. The CDR3 runs 15 residues. Germline CDR1 reads SGHTS; CDR2 reads YDEGEE. V was pared by 2 bases and J by 3 bases, with 6 bases of the junction left unmatched. This CDR3 reads CASSLPGQGHYEQYF. In DNA, the CDR3 is TGTGCCAGCAGCTTACCGGGACAGGGACACTACGAGCAGTACTTC.

This clonotype was found many times. One end of the junction is discordant with germline, which a read error may explain. The chain combines TRBV6-5 with TRBJ2-2; no firm D call. The CDR3 covers 12 residues. CDR1 and CDR2 from the germline V gene are MNHEY and SVGAGI. The CDR3 spells CASRYSTGELFF. CDR3 DNA: TGTGCCAGCAGATACTCTACCGGGGAGCTGTTTTTT.

As concerns this clonotype: This may stem from a read error, because a much larger clone lies one nucleotide away. This rearrangement joins TRBV6-1 to TRBJ1-5; D gene unclear. The CDR3 is 14 residues long. The germline gives CDR1 MNHNS, CDR2 SASEGT. CDR3 sequence: CASSEADPDQLQHF. As DNA, the CDR3 is TGTGCCAGCAGTGAAGCCGACCCGGATCAGCTCCAGCATTTT.

This clonotype was observed a few times. CDR3 residues: CAAGSSYNEQFF. In nucleotides, the CDR3 is TGTGCCGCGGGGAGCTCCTACAATGAGCAGTTCTTC. The chain has TRBV30 and TRBJ2-1; tentatively, D is TRBD2 (6 bases). Trimming shortened V by 8 bases and J by 0 bases, and 8 bases separated the two germline ends. CDR3 size: 12 residues. Germline V CDR1 and CDR2: GTSNPN, SVGIG (reference sequence).

This clonotype was counted at least ten times. V is TRBV3-1 and J is TRBJ2-3; D is undetermined. CDR1 is LGHDT and CDR2 is YNNKEL in the germline V gene (reference sequence). Trimming stripped 0 bases from V and 6 bases from J, with 19 bases between. The CDR3 is made up of 17 amino acids. The CDR3 DNA reads TGTGCCAGCAGCCAAGACCCCATTAGCCTGAACTCGGATACGCAGTATTTT. Translated: CASSQDPISLNSDTQYF.

This clonotype came up many times. The chain links TRBV12-5 to TRBJ2-1; a weak D match, TRBD1 (6 bases). V was clipped by 3 bases and J by 8 bases, with 11 bases between them. CDR3 length: 13 residues. The germline gives CDR1 LGHNT, CDR2 FRNRAP. CDR3 bases: TGTGCTAGTGGTTTCCAGGGGCACGATGAGCAGTTCTTC. Translated: CASGFQGHDEQFF. The full variable domain, in which reference TRBV12-5 and TRBJ2-1 provide the parts outside the CDR3, is DARVTQTPRHKVTEMGQEVTMRCQPILGHNTVFWYRQTMMQGLELLAYFRNRAPLDDSGMPKDRFSAEMPDATLATLKIQPSEPRDSAVYFCASGFQGHDEQFFGPGTRLTVL.

J is TRBJ2-7 and V is TRBV18; D could derive from TRBD1 or TRBD2 (5 bases each). The CDR3 loop spans 13 amino acids. Germline CDR1 reads KGHSH; CDR2 reads LQKENI. V was pared by 6 bases and J by 5 bases, with 14 bases between. CDR3 DNA sequence: TGTGCCAGCTCCCGACGGGGCAGCCACGAGCAGTACTTC. Amino acid sequence: CASSRRGSHEQYF.

This clonotype showed up many times. This sequence joins TRBV18 and TRBJ2-1; possible D gene TRBD2, 6 bases. The CDR3 sequence is 13 residues long. The V gene lost 3 bases and the J gene lost 9 bases, with 12 bases spanning the gap. Germline V gives CDR1 KGHSH, CDR2 LQKENI. CDR3 sequence reads: CASSPGGIFEQFF. The CDR3 nucleotides are TGTGCCAGCTCACCGGGGGGAATTTTTGAGCAGTTCTTC.

This clonotype was seen more than once but under ten times. The rearrangement uses TRBV7-9 and TRBJ2-2; D is ambiguous. CDR3 size: 13 residues. Trimming left V 1 base short and J 5 bases short, with 5 bases between. Germline loops: CDR1 SEHNR, CDR2 FQNEAQ (reference sequence). The CDR3 region is CASSLEPTGELFF. The CDR3 region has the DNA TGTGCCAGCAGCTTAGAACCGACCGGGGAGCTGTTTTTT.

This chain joins TRBV13 and TRBJ2-2; the D gene is possibly TRBD1 (5 bases). V lost 4 bases and J lost 3, with 15 bases in between. Germline CDR1 and CDR2: PRHDT and FYEKMQ (reference sequence). The CDR3 has 16 amino acids. Written as DNA, the CDR3 is TGTGCCAGCAGCTCCCCGGACATTCCGCACACCGGGGAGCTGTTTTTT. It translates to CASSSPDIPHTGELFF.

The rearrangement uses TRBV30 and TRBJ1-5, with unresolved D. CDR1 is GTSNPN, CDR2 SVGIG, per germline (reference sequence). The germline V and J ends were trimmed by 0 bases and 4 bases, with 7 bases remaining between them. The CDR3 has 13 amino acids. The CDR3 nucleotides are TGTGCCTGGAGTGTCGGGCAAAATCAGCCCCAGCATTTT. Translation: CAWSVGQNQPQHF.

This clonotype was counted at least ten times. The chain joins TRBV18 to TRBJ2-3; D is perhaps TRBD1 or TRBD2 (5 bases each). The CDR3 spans 15 residues. Germline CDR1 KGHSH, CDR2 LQKENI. V was clipped by 6 bases and J by 2 bases, with 15 bases between them. CDR3 region: CASSSLGTDTDTQYF. CDR3 coding DNA: TGTGCCAGCTCCAGTCTCGGGACGGACACAGATACGCAGTATTTT.

This rearrangement joins TRBV28 to TRBJ2-2, with 8 bases aligning to TRBD1. The V gene's germline CDR1 is MDHEN and CDR2 SYDVKM. CDR3 length equals 14 residues. The V gene end was trimmed by 6 bases and the J gene end by 5 bases; junction bases not matched to a gene: 5. CDR3 in amino acids: CASRPGQGTGELFF. The CDR3 DNA reads TGTGCCAGCAGACCCGGACAGGGAACCGGGGAGCTGTTTTTT. Using reference TRBV28 and TRBJ2-2 for the parts outside the CDR3, the full variable domain is DVKVTQSSRYLVKRTGEKVFLECVQDMDHENMFWYRQDPGLGLRLIYFSYDVKMKEKGDIPEGYSVSREKKERFSLILESASTNQTSMYLCASRPGQGTGELFFGEGSRLTVL.

This clonotype showed up many times. The chain couples TRBV5-5 to TRBJ1-2; D unresolved. Trimming stripped 4 bases from V and 2 bases from J, with 12 bases between. The CDR3 loop spans 14 amino acids. Germline V gene lookup returns CDR1 SGHKS and CDR2 YYEKEE (reference sequence). Written as DNA, the CDR3 is TGTGCCAGCAGCACCGGAACACAGAACTATGGCTACACCTTC. It translates to CASSTGTQNYGYTF.

There are many counts of this clonotype. This rearrangement joins TRBV7-2 to TRBJ2-3; 13 positions agree with TRBD2. This CDR3 has 16 amino acids. V was clipped by 4 bases and J by 7 bases; unmatched bases: 8. Germline loops: CDR1 SGHTA, CDR2 FQGNSA. CDR3 coding DNA: TGTGCCAGCAGCTCCCCCGGACTAGCGGGAGTAAATACGCAGTATTTT. This encodes CASSSPGLAGVNTQYF. The variable domain in full, with the rest retrieved from reference TRBV7-2 and TRBJ2-3, is GAGVSQSPSNKVTEKGKDVELRCDPISGHTALYWYRQSLGQGLEFLIYFQGNSAPDKSGLPSDRFSAERTGGSVSTLTIQRTQQEDSAVYLCASSSPGLAGVNTQYFGPGTRLTVL.

J is TRBJ1-2 and V is TRBV3-1; D is unclear. Germline assignment: CDR1 LGHDT and CDR2 YNNKEL (reference sequence). The V gene lost 1 base and the J gene lost 2 bases, with 8 bases spanning the gap. The length of the CDR3 is 14 residues. The CDR3 spells CASSQGQINYGYTF. CDR3 DNA sequence: TGTGCCAGCAGCCAAGGTCAGATCAACTATGGCTACACCTTC. Full variable domain (remainder filled in from reference TRBV3-1 and TRBJ1-2): DTAVSQTPKYLVTQMGNDKSIKCEQNLGHDTMYWYKQDSKKFLKIMFSYNNKELIINETVPNRFSPKSPDKAHLNLHINSLELGDSAVYFCASSQGQINYGYTFGSGTRLTVV.